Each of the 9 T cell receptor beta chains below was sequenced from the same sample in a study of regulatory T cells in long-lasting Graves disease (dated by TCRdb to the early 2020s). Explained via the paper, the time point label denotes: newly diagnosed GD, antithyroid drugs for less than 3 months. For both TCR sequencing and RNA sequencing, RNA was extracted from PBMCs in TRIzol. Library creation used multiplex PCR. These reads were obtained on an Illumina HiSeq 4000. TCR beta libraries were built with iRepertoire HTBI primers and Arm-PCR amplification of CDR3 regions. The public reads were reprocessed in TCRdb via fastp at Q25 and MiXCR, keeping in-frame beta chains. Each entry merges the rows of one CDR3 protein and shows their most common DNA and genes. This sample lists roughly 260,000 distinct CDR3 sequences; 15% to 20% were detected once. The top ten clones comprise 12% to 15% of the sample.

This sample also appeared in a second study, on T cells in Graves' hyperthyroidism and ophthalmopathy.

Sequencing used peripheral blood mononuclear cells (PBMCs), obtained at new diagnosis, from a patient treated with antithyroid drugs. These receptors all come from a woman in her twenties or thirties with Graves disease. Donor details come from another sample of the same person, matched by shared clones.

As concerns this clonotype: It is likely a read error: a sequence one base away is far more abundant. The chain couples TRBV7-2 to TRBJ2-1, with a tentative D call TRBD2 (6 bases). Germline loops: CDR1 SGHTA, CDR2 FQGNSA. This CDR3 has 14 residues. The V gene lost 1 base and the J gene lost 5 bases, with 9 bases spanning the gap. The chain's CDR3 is CASSLDSGNNEQFF. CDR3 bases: TGTGCCAGCAGCTTAGATAGCGGCAACAATGAGCAGTTCTTC. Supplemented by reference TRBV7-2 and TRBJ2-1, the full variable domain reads GAGVSQSPSNKVTEKGKDVELRCDPISGHTALYWYRQSLGQGLEFLIYFQGNSAPDKSGLPSDRFSAERTGGSVSTLTIQRTQQEDSAVYLCASSLDSGNNEQFFGPGTRLTVL.

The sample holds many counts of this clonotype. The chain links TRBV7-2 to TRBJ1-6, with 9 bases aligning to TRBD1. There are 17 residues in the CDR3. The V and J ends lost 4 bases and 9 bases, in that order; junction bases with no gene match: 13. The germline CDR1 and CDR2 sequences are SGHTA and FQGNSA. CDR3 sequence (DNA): TGTGCCAGCAGCTCACCGGGACAGGGTGTATCGGCTTCACCCCTCCACTTT. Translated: CASSSPGQGVSASPLHF.

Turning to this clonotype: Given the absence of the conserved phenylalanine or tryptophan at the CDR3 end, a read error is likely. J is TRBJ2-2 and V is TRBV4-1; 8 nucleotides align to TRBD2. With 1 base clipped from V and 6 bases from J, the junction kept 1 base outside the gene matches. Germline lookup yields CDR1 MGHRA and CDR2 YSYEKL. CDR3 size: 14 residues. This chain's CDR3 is CASSQAGGPGELFL. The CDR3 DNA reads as TGCGCCAGCAGCCAAGCGGGGGGGCCCGGGGAGCTGTTTTTA.

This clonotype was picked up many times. DNA of the CDR3: TGCGCCAGCAGCCAAGTCCCAGTCACCGGGGAGCTGTTTTTT. Residues: CASSQVPVTGELFF. The chain employs TRBV4-1 and TRBJ2-2; D is ambiguous. Germline V gene lookup returns CDR1 MGHRA and CDR2 YSYEKL. The germline V and J ends were trimmed by 1 base and 4 bases, with 7 bases remaining between them. This CDR3 has 14 amino acids.

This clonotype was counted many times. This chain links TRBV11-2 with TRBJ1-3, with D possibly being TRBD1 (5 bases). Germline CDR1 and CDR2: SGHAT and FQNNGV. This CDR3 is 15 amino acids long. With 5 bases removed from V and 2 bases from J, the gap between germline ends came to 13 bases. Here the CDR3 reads CASSPGTAPGNTIYF. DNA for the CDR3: TGTGCCAGCAGCCCCGGGACTGCTCCTGGAAACACCATATATTTT.

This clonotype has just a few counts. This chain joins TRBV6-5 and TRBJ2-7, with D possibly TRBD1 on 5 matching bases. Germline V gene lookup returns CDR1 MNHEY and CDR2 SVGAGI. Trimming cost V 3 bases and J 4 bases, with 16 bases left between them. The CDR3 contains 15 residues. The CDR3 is CASSYGIGAGYEQYF. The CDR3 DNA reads TGTGCCAGCAGTTATGGAATAGGGGCTGGGTACGAGCAGTACTTC.

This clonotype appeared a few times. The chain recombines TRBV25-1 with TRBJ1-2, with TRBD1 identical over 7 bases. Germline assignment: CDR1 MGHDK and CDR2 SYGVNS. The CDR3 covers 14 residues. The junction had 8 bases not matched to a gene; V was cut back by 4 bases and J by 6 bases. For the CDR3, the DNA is TGTGCCAGCAGTGCAATCGGGACAGTGAATGGCTACACCTTC. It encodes CASSAIGTVNGYTF.

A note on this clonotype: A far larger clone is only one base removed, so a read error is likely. The CDR3 bases are TGTGCCGGCAGACCAGAGAACACTGAAGCTTTCTTT. This encodes CAGRPENTEAFF. The genes are TRBV2 and TRBJ1-1, with D unclear. CDR1 is SNHLY, CDR2 FYNNEI, per germline. This CDR3 has 12 amino acids.

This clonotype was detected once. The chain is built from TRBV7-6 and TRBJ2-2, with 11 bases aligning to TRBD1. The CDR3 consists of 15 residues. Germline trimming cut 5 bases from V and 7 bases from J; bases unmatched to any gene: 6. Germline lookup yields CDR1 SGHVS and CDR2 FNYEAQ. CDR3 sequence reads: CASSPGQGAHGELFF. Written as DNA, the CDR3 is TGTGCCAGCAGCCCCGGACAGGGGGCACACGGGGAGCTGTTTTTT.